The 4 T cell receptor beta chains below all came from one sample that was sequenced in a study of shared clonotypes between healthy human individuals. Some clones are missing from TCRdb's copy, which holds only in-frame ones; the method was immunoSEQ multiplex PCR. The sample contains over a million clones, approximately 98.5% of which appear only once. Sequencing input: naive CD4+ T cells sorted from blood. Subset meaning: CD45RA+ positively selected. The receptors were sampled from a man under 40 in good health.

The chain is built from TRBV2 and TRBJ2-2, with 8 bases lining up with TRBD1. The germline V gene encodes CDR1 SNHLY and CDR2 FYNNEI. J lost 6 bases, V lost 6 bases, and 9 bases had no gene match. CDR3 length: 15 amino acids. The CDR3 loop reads CASRRSGGNPGELFF. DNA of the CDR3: TGTGCCAGCAGGCGATCAGGGGGCAACCCCGGGGAGCTGTTTTTT.

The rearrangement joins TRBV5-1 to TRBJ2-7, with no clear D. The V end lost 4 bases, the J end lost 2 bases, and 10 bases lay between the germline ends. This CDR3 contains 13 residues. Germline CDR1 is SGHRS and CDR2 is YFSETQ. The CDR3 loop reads CASSGVAPYEQYF. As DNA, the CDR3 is TGCGCCAGCAGCGGGGTCGCTCCCTACGAGCAGTACTTC.

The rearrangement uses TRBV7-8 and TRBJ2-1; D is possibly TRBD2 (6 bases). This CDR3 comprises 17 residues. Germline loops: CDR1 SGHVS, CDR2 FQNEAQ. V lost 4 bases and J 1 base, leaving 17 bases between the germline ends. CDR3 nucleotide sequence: TGTGCCAGCAGCTCTATTTCCGGGAGCTATTCCTACAATGAGCAGTTCTTC. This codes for CASSSISGSYSYNEQFF.

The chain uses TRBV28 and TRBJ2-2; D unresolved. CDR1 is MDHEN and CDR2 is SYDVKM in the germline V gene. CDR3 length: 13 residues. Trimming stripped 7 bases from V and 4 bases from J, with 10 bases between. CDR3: CASNRIPTGELFF. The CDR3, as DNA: TGTGCCAGCAACCGAATCCCCACCGGGGAGCTGTTTTTT.